This TCR beta chain was documented in a study of spatial heterogeneity in lung cancer. The wider study: Each distinct TCR and UMI combination averaged more than ten appearances in raw reads.

Study conclusions and caveats: Of the expanded TCRs, ubiquitous and regional counts tracked the counts of ubiquitous and regional nonsynonymous mutations, respectively. It was estimated that coverage of tumor T cells reached about 7.4% for alpha chains and around 14% for beta chains. Counts that tracked tumor mutation counts were those of expanded intratumoral alpha and beta TCRs.

For this clonotype: Antigen unknown.

MiXCR was run by TCRdb on the 5' RACE reads, yielding one entry per CDR3 protein. The sample has about 11,000 distinct CDR3 sequences, roughly an eighth seen once. Time point reported: sample taken at primary tumor resection. Untreated early-stage non-small cell lung cancer patients, some 70 in total, were the donors. The specimen was lung tumor tissue, collected at surgery. This sequence was found in a male donor with early-stage non-small cell lung cancer.

CDR3 sequence reads: CSARDFEGTKSYNEQFF. The CDR3, as DNA: TGCAGTGCTAGAGATTTCGAGGGGACCAAATCCTACAATGAGCAGTTCTTC. The chain employs TRBV20-1 and TRBJ2-1; D tentatively reads TRBD1 or TRBD2 (5 bases each). The germline CDR1 and CDR2 sequences are DFQATT and SNEGSKA (reference sequence). The CDR3 runs to 17 residues. The V and J ends lost 0 bases and 1 base respectively, with 16 bases between them.